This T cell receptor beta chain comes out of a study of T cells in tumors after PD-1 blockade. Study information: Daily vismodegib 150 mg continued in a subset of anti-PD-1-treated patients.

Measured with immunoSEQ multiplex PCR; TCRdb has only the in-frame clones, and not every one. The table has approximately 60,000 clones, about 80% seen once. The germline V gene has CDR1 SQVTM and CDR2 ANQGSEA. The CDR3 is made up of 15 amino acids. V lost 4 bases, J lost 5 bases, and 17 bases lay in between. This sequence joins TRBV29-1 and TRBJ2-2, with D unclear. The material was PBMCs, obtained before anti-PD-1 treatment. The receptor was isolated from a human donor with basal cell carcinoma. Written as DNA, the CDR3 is TGCAGCGTTGTGTTGGCAGGATCTTCGACCGGGGAGCTGTTTTTT. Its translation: CSVVLAGSSTGELFF.